This paragraph covers one TCR beta chain sequence. The antigen is undetermined. On the day of bone marrow donation, the related graft donor provided peripheral blood. This entry comes from a study of T cells after posttransplantation cyclophosphamide. General study points: Tissue-infiltrating T cells from skin or gut overlapped little with blood T cells. Donor-recipient repertoire similarity was low at 1-2 months, rising over year one. Recipient CMV seropositivity and CMV reactivation strongly tracked TRB clonality.

Sequencing was performed with immunoSEQ multiplex PCR; in TCRdb, only in-frame clones are kept and a portion is missing. The profile shows some 49,000 clones, roughly nine tenths of them singletons. The CDR3 runs to 15 residues. Germline CDR1 reads MNHEY; CDR2 reads SMNVEV (reference sequence). Deletions cut 6 bases from V and 2 bases from J, with 13 bases between. This sequence was found in a woman in her forties or fifties in good health and a related stem cell transplant donor. The sequenced sample was PBMCs. The chain uses TRBV27 and TRBJ2-2, with TRBD1 as a possible D gene (6 bases). The chain's CDR3 is CASSRGTLNTGELFF. CDR3 sequence (DNA): TGTGCCAGCAGCCGAGGGACACTTAACACCGGGGAGCTGTTTTTT.